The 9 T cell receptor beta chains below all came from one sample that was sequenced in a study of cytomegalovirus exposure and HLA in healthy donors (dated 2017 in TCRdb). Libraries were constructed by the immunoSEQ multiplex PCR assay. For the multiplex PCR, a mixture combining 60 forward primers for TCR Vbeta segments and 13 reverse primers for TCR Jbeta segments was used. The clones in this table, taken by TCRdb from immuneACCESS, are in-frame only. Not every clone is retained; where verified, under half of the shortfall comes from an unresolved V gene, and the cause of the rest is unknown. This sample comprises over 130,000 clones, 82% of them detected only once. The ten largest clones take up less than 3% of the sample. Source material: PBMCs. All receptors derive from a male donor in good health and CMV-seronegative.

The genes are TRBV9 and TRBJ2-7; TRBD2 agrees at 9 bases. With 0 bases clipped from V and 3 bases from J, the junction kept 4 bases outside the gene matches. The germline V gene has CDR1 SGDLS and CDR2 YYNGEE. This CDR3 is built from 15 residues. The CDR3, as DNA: TGTGCCAGCAGCGTAGTCGGTAGCGGGGGCTACGAGCAGTACTTC. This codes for CASSVVGSGGYEQYF.

As DNA, the CDR3 is TGTGCCAGCAGCCCCTTGGGAGGAGGAGATACGCAGTATTTT. This codes for CASSPLGGGDTQYF. The V gene is TRBV7-3, the J gene TRBJ2-3; D might be TRBD2 (6 bases). V was pared by 5 bases and J by 5 bases, with 14 bases between. CDR1 is SGHTA and CDR2 is FQGTGA in the germline V gene. The CDR3 has 14 amino acids.

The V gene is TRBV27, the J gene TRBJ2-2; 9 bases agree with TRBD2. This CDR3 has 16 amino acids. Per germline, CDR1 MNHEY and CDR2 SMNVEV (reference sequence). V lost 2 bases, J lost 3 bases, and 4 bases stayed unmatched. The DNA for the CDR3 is TGTGCCAGCAGTTTAGCAGCGGGAGGTTACACCGGGGAGCTGTTTTTT. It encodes CASSLAAGGYTGELFF.

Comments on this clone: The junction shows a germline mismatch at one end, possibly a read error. The DNA of the CDR3 is TGTGCCAGCAGAGAAGGCTCCGGGACTAGCGGGAGGATGAACATTCAGTACTTC. It yields the protein CASREGSGTSGRMNIQYF. The chain combines TRBV2 with TRBJ2-4; 15 bases are shared with TRBD2. The CDR3 has 18 amino acids. Germline V gene sequence: CDR1 SNHLY, CDR2 FYNNEI.

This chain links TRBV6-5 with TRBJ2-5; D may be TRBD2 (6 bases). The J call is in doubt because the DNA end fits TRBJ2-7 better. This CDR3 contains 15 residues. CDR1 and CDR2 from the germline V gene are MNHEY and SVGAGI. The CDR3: CASRYGAGSSYEQYF. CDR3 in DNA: TGTGCCAGCCGATACGGGGCCGGGAGCTCCTACGAGCAGTACTTC.

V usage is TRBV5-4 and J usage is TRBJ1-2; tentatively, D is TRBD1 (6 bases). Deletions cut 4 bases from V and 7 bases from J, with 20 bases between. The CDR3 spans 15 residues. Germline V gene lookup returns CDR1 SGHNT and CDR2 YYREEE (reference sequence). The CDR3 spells CASSLAGAPGSGYTF. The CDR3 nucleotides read TGTGCCAGCAGCCTCGCAGGGGCCCCAGGTAGTGGCTACACCTTC.

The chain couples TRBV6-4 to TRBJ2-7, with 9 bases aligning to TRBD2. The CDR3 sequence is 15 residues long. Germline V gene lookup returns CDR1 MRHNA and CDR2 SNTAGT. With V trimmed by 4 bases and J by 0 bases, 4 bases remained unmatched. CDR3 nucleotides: TGTGCCAGCAGTGCGACTAGCGGTAGCTCCTACGAGCAGTACTTC. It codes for CASSATSGSSYEQYF.

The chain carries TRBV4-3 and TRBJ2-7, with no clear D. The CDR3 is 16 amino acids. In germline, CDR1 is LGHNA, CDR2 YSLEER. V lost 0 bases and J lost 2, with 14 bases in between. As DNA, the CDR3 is TGCGCCAGCAGCCAAGAAGTGAATTCTGAGGCCTACGAGCAGTACTTC. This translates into CASSQEVNSEAYEQYF.

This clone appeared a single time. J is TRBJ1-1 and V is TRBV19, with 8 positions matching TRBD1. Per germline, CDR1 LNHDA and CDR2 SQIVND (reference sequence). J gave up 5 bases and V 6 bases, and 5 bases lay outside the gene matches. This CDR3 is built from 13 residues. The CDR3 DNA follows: TGTGCCAGTAGCTGGACAGGGAGGACTGAAGCTTTCTTT. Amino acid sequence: CASSWTGRTEAFF.